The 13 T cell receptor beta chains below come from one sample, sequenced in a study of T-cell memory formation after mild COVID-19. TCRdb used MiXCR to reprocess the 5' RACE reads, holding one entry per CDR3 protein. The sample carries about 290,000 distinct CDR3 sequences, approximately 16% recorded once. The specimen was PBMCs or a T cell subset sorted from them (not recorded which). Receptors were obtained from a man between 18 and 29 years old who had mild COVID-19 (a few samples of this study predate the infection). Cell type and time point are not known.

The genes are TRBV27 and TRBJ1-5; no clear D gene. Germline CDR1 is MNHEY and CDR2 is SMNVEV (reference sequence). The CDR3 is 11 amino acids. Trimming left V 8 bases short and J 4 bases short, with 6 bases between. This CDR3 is CASGWNQPQHF. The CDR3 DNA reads TGTGCCAGCGGGTGGAATCAGCCCCAGCATTTT.

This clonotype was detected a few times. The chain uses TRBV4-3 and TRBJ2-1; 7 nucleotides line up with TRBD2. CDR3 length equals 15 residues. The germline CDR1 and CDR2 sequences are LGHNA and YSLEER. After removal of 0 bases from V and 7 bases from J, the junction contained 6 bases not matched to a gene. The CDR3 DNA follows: TGCGCCAGCAGCCAAGATACAGGAGCGGGGAATGAGCAGTTCTTC. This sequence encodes CASSQDTGAGNEQFF.

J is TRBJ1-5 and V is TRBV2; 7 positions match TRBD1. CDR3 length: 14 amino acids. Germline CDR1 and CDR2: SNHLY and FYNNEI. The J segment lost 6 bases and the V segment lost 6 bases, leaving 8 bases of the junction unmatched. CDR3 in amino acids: CASSLTGTGQPQHF. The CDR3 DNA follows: TGTGCCAGCAGCCTGACAGGGACGGGTCAGCCCCAGCATTTT. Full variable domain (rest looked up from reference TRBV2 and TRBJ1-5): EPEVTQTPSHQVTQMGQEVILRCVPISNHLYFYWYRQILGQKVEFLVSFYNNEISEKSEIFDDQFSVERPDGSNFTLKIRSTKLEDSAMYFCASSLTGTGQPQHFGDGTRLSIL.

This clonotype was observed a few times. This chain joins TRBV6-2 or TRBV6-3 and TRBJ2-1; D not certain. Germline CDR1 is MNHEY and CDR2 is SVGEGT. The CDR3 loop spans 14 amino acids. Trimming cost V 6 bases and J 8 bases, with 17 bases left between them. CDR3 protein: CASSGPLRSDEQFF. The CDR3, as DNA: TGTGCCAGCAGCGGGCCTCTCAGATCGGATGAGCAGTTCTTC.

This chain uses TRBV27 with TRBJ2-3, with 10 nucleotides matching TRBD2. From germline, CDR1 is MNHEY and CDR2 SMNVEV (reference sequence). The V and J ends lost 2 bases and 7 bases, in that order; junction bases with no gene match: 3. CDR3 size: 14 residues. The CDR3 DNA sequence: TGTGCCAGCAGTTTAAGCGGGGGGGGGTATACGCAGTATTTT. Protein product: CASSLSGGGYTQYF.

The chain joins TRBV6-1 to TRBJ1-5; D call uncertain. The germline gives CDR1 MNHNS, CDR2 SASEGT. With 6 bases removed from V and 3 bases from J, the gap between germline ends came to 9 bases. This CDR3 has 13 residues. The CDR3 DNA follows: TGTGCCAGCAGAGGACTAACCAATCAGCCCCAGCATTTT. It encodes CASRGLTNQPQHF.

CDR3 nucleotides: TGTGCCAGCAGTCTTGGGCGGGGGGAGCTGTTTTTT. It encodes CASSLGRGELFF. The chain carries TRBV28 and TRBJ2-2; D is uncertain. CDR3 length: 12 residues. V shed 5 bases and J shed 8 bases, with 9 bases lying between them. The V gene's germline CDR1 is MDHEN and CDR2 SYDVKM.

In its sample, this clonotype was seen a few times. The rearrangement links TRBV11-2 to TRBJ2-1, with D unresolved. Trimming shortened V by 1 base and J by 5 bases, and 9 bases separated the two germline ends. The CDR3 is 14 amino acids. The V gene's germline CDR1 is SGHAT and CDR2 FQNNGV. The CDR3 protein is CASSLVIDHNEQFF. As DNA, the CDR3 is TGTGCCAGCAGCTTAGTAATCGACCACAATGAGCAGTTCTTC.

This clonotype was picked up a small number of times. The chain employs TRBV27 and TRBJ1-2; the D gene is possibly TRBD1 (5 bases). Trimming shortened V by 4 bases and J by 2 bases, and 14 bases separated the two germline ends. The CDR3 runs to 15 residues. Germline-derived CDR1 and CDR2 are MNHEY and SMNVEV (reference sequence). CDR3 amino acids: CASSSPGTENYGYTF. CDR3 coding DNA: TGTGCCAGCAGTTCGCCGGGGACGGAGAACTATGGCTACACCTTC.

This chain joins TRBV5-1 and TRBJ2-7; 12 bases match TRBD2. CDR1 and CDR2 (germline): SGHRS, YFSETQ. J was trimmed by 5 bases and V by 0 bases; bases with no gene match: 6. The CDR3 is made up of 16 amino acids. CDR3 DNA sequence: TGCGCCAGCAGCTTGGTCCTAGCGGGGGGGCCAGACGAGCAGTACTTC. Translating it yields CASSLVLAGGPDEQYF.

CDR3 in DNA: TGCGCCAGCAGCTTGGGTAACCCAGAGACCCAGTACTTC. This encodes CASSLGNPETQYF. The J gene is TRBJ2-5, the V gene TRBV5-1; unclear D gene. V gave up 0 bases and J gave up 4 bases, with 7 bases separating them. From germline, CDR1 is SGHRS and CDR2 YFSETQ. This CDR3 region has 13 residues. Looking up the rest from reference TRBV5-1 and TRBJ2-5 gives the full variable domain: KAGVTQTPRYLIKTRGQQVTLSCSPISGHRSVSWYQQTPGQGLQFLFEYFSETQRNKGNFPGRFSGRQFSNSRSEMNVSTLELGDSALYLCASSLGNPETQYFGPGTRLLVL.

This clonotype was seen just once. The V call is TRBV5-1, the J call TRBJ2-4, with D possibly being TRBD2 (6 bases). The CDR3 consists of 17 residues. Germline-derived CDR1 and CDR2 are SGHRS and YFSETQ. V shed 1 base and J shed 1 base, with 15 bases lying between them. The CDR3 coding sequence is TGCGCCAGCAGCTTGTATGGCGGGGTGGATGCCAAAAACATTCAGTACTTC. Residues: CASSLYGGVDAKNIQYF.

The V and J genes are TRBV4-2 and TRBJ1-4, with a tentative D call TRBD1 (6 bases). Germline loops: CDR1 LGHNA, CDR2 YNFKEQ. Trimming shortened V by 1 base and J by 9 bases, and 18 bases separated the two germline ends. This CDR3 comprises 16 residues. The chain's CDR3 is CASSQVMVQGGKKLFF. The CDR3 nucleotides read TGTGCCAGCAGCCAAGTCATGGTACAGGGTGGGAAAAAACTGTTTTTT.